This entry lists 12 T cell receptor beta chains sequenced from one sample in a study of cytomegalovirus exposure and HLA in healthy donors. With 60 Vbeta and 13 Jbeta primers, the PCR was carried out. Measured with immunoSEQ multiplex PCR; TCRdb has only the in-frame clones, and not every one. Altogether approximately 210,000 clones are present, about 85% being singletons, with the ten largest covering roughly 1.5%. What was sequenced was PBMCs. These receptors originate from a woman aged 50 to 60 in good health and CMV-seronegative.

The V and J genes are TRBV28 and TRBJ1-2, with a possible D match to TRBD1 (6 bases). Germline lookup yields CDR1 MDHEN and CDR2 SYDVKM. The CDR3 has 12 residues. V dropped 4 bases and J dropped 7 bases, with 10 bases sitting between them. CDR3 protein: CASSYLQGGYTF. The CDR3, as DNA: TGTGCCAGCAGTTACTTACAGGGTGGCTACACCTTC.

A note on this clone: Compared with germline, one end of the junction differs, possibly owing to a read error. The chain is built from TRBV7-9 and TRBJ2-7; TRBD2 matches at 11 bases. Germline assignment: CDR1 SEHNR and CDR2 FQNEAQ (reference sequence). The length of the CDR3 is 15 residues. For the CDR3, the DNA is TGTTCCAGCAGCTTAGTTTCGTCTAGCGGGGGGAAGCAGTACTTC. It codes for CSSSLVSSSGGKQYF.

The chain joins TRBV7-2 to TRBJ1-1; D is possibly TRBD1 (6 bases). V lost 5 bases, J lost 1 base, and 14 bases lay in between. The CDR3 consists of 15 residues. Looked up from germline, CDR1 is SGHTA and CDR2 is FQGNSA. This chain's CDR3 is CASSRGRGWNTEAFF. For the CDR3, the DNA is TGTGCCAGCAGCCGGGGCAGGGGATGGAACACTGAAGCTTTCTTT.

V and J are TRBV9 and TRBJ2-7; 7 bases line up with TRBD2. The ends lost 4 bases at V and 0 bases at J; junction bases unmatched: 10. CDR1 is SGDLS and CDR2 is YYNGEE in the germline V gene. There are 16 residues in the CDR3. The CDR3 loop reads CASSPTSGTNSYEQYF. CDR3 nucleotides: TGTGCCAGCAGCCCAACCTCCGGGACTAACTCCTACGAGCAGTACTTC.

This clone was observed a few times. This sequence joins TRBV5-1 and TRBJ1-1, with 8 bases aligning to TRBD1. This CDR3 is 14 amino acids long. Trimming cost V 4 bases and J 7 bases; bases outside gene matches: 9. Germline CDR1 SGHRS, CDR2 YFSETQ. The CDR3: CASSLFRGRGEAFF. The CDR3 bases are TGCGCCAGCAGCCTCTTCAGGGGGCGAGGTGAAGCTTTCTTT.

The rearrangement uses TRBV11-3 and TRBJ1-2; TRBD1 matches at 8 bases. The ends lost 5 bases at V and 8 bases at J; junction bases unmatched: 10. The CDR3 length is 14 residues. Germline-derived CDR1 and CDR2 are SGHNT and YENEEA. For the CDR3, the DNA is TGTGCCAGCAGCCAAGGACAGGGAAGTAGCGGCTACACCTTC. Protein product: CASSQGQGSSGYTF.

This chain connects TRBV7-2 to TRBJ2-3; 11 nucleotides align to TRBD2. The length of the CDR3 is 17 residues. Per the germline V gene, CDR1 is SGHTA and CDR2 is FQGNSA. Losses at the gene ends were 1 base for V and 3 bases for J; bases not matched to a gene: 6. CDR3 nucleotides: TGTGCCAGCAGCTTAGAGTCGGCTAGCGGGAGGACAGATACGCAGTATTTT. Translated, it gives CASSLESASGRTDTQYF.

The CDR3 DNA follows: TGTGCCAGCAGTTACTCGACAGCGAGCTCCTACGAGCAGTACTTC. Translating gives CASSYSTASSYEQYF. V and J are TRBV6-5 and TRBJ2-7, with D perhaps matching TRBD1 (5 bases). Germline CDR1 and CDR2: MNHEY and SVGAGI. V dropped 0 bases and J dropped 0 bases, with 9 bases sitting between them. CDR3 length: 15 residues.

The chain carries TRBV5-1 and TRBJ1-1; 7 bases are a match to TRBD1. Germline CDR1 and CDR2: SGHRS and YFSETQ. There are 12 residues in the CDR3. V was clipped by 5 bases and J by 11 bases; unmatched bases: 9. The CDR3 DNA is TGCGCCAGCAGGAATAGGACAGGAGAGGCTTTCTTT. It translates to CASRNRTGEAFF.

The J gene is TRBJ1-5, the V gene TRBV18, with D possibly being TRBD1 (6 bases). Germline loops: CDR1 KGHSH, CDR2 LQKENI. This CDR3 comprises 16 residues. V shed 3 bases and J shed 6 bases, with 18 bases lying between them. The CDR3 loop is CASSPTTGRATQPQHF. CDR3 in DNA: TGTGCCAGCTCACCTACGACAGGTCGTGCGACTCAGCCCCAGCATTTT.

Only one count was recorded for this clone. The chain combines TRBV27 with TRBJ2-3, with a tentative D call TRBD2 (5 bases). This CDR3 region has 12 residues. Trimming removed 10 bases from V and 13 bases from J, with 21 bases in between. CDR1 and CDR2 from the germline V gene are MNHEY and SMNVEV (reference sequence). CDR3 sequence reads: CATRGSARHEYF. The CDR3, as DNA: TGTGCCACTCGCGGGTCTGCGCGTCACGAGTATTTT.

This clone has just one count. This chain links TRBV9 with TRBJ2-2, with TRBD2 matching over 8 bases. CDR1 and CDR2 (germline): SGDLS, YYNGEE. The CDR3 loop spans 16 amino acids. Unmatched junction bases numbered 5, after V lost 0 bases and J lost 4 bases. CDR3 in amino acids: CASSVVSGSGTGELFF. In nucleotides, the CDR3 is TGTGCCAGCAGCGTAGTCAGCGGGAGTGGCACCGGGGAGCTGTTTTTT. Drawing the rest from reference TRBV9 and TRBJ2-2, the complete variable domain is DSGVTQTPKHLITATGQRVTLRCSPRSGDLSVYWYQQSLDQGLQFLIQYYNGEERAKGNILERFSAQQFPDLHSELNLSSLELGDSALYFCASSVVSGSGTGELFFGEGSRLTVL.